The clone carrying this T cell receptor beta chain was counted a few times. The antigen remains unidentified. The treatment here: roughly 11-day PBMC culture with coronavirus spike peptide pools or control peptides (ViraFEST assay). The Oncomine TCR Beta short-read assay was applied to DNA of cultured CD4+ T cells. TCRdb called the PCR reads again in MiXCR, with one record for every CDR3 protein. Among roughly 16,000 distinct CDR3 sequences listed, roughly 46% were seen once. This record comes from a study of vaccination and CD4 T cells after COVID-19. The V gene's germline CDR1 is SEHNR and CDR2 FQNEAQ (reference sequence). CDR3 length: 16 residues. Trimming removed 8 bases from V and 0 bases from J, with 16 bases in between.

Source material: CD4+ T cells from blood, cultured in vitro. This clonotype was obtained from a human donor who had recovered from COVID-19. The chain has TRBV7-9 and TRBJ2-2; possibly TRBD2 for D (7 bases). CDR3 bases: TGTGCCAGCGACCCGCCGGGGGGCCCGAACACCGGGGAGCTGTTTTTT. As protein: CASDPPGGPNTGELFF.